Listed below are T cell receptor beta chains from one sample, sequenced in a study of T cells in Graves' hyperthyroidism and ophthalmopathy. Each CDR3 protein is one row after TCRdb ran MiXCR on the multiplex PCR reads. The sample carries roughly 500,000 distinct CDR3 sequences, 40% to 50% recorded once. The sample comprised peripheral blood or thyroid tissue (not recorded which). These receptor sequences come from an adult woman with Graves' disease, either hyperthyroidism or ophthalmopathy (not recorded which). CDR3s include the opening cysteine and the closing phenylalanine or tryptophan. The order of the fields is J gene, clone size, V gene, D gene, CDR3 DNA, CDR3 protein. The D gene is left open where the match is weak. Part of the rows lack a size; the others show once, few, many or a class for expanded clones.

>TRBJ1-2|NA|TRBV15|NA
TGTGCCACCAGCAGAGCAGGGGACGCTAACTATGGCTACACCTTC
CATSRAGDANYGYTF
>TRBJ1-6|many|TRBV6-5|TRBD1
TGTGCCAGCAGTCGCGTTCAGGGGGGGAATTCACCCCTCCACTTT
CASSRVQGGNSPLHF
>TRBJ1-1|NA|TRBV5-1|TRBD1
TGCGCCAGCAGCTTGTCGGGACAGGAGTCTGAAGCTTTCTTT
CASSLSGQESEAFF
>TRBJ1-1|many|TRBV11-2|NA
TGTGCCAGCAGCTTAGCGGTCGGCCTCTCGAACACTGAAGCTTTCTTT
CASSLAVGLSNTEAFF
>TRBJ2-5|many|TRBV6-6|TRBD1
TGTGCCAGCAATGACAGGGGTCAAGAGACCCAGTACTTC
CASNDRGQETQYF
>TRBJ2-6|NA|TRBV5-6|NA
TGTGCCAGCAGCTACTGGACAACTGGGGCCAACGTCCTGACTTTC
CASSYWTTGANVLTF
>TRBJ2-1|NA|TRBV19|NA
TGTGCCAGTAGTGGCTCGCCTCTTTATGAGCAGTTCTTC
CASSGSPLYEQFF
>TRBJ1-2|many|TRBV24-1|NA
TGTGCCACCAGTGACCGGACTAGAGGGAATGGCTACACCTTC
CATSDRTRGNGYTF
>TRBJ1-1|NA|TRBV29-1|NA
TGCAGCGTTGTTGGGGGGCTAGGCGACACTGAAGCTTTCTTT
CSVVGGLGDTEAFF
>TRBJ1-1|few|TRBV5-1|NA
TGCGCCAGCGCCTCAGGGCAGAACACTGAAGCTTTCTTT
CASASGQNTEAFF
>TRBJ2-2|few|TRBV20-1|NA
TGCAGTGCTAGAGACGGGGGAGCACCGGGCGGGGAGCTGTTTTTT
CSARDGGAPGGELFF
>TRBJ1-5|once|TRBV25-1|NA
TGTGCCAGCAGTACAGGGTGTCAGCCCCAGCATTTT
CASSTGCQPQHF
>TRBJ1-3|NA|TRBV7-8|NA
TGTGCCAGCAGCTTAGGGGCCCAACGGGACACCATATATTTT
CASSLGAQRDTIYF
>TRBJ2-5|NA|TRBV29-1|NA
TGCAGCGTTGAAAAGCTCCTAGGTGGGGGCTTGGAGACCCAGTACTTC
CSVEKLLGGGLETQYF
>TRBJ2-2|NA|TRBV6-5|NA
TGTGCCAGCAGTTACTCGCTGAGGGGCGCCAGGGAGCTGTTTTTT
CASSYSLRGARELFF
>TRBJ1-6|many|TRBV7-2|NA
TGTGCCAGCAGCTTGGGTGCGGAGGGCCGGTCACCCCTCCACTTT
CASSLGAEGRSPLHF
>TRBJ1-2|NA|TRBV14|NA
TGTGCCAGCAGCCAAGCCCGGGGGGGTGACTATGGCTACACCTTC
CASSQARGGDYGYTF
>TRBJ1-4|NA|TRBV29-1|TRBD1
TGCAGCGCCGCGGTTCAGGGGGATGAAAAACTGTTTTTT
CSAAVQGDEKLFF